The rows below give T cell receptor beta chains drawn from one sample of a study of PD-1 blockade in classical Hodgkin lymphoma. Assay: immunoSEQ multiplex PCR; the TCRdb copy retains only in-frame clones and omits some. The sample lists over 25,000 clones, roughly 94% occurring once. Sequencing was done on a sample of peripheral blood mononuclear cells (PBMCs). Every receptor here comes from a human donor with classical Hodgkin lymphoma. Both conserved end residues are part of each CDR3. A D gene is named only where the DNA matches it firmly. Clone size, where shown, is once, few, many, or a class for clones that have expanded.

D gene: -
J gene: TRBJ2-1
clone size: -
V gene: TRBV7-9
CDR3 DNA: TGTGCCAGCAGCTTAAGATCCTCTAGCTCCTACAATGAGCAGTTCTTC
CDR3 protein: CASSLRSSSSYNEQFF

D gene: -
J gene: TRBJ2-7
clone size: -
V gene: TRBV12-5
CDR3 DNA: TGTGCTAGTGGTTTGGAGGGTGTTCGTTACGAGCAGTACTTC
CDR3 protein: CASGLEGVRYEQYF

D gene: TRBD2
J gene: TRBJ2-1
clone size: once
V gene: TRBV25-1
CDR3 DNA: TGTGCCAGCAGTGAATTCGCGGGAGGGCCCGATGAGCAGTTCTTC
CDR3 protein: CASSEFAGGPDEQFF

D gene: -
J gene: TRBJ2-5
clone size: -
V gene: TRBV18
CDR3 DNA: TGTGCCAGCTCTCGGGACCTCCAAGAGACCCAGTACTTC
CDR3 protein: CASSRDLQETQYF

D gene: -
J gene: TRBJ2-7
clone size: -
V gene: TRBV18
CDR3 DNA: TGTGCCAGCTCAACTACCGGGACAAGGAGCTCCTACGAGCAGTACTTC
CDR3 protein: CASSTTGTRSSYEQYF

D gene: -
J gene: TRBJ2-1
clone size: -
V gene: TRBV7-2
CDR3 DNA: TGTGCCAGCAGCTTTCTCAGGGAAGGCGAGCAGTTCTTC
CDR3 protein: CASSFLREGEQFF

D gene: TRBD1
J gene: TRBJ1-2
clone size: -
V gene: TRBV6-6
CDR3 DNA: TGTGCCAGCAGTACCCACAGGGGGCGCTCAAATGGCTACACCTTC
CDR3 protein: CASSTHRGRSNGYTF

D gene: -
J gene: TRBJ2-1
clone size: -
V gene: TRBV18
CDR3 DNA: TGTGCCAGCTCACCTCAGGACAAAAATGAGCAGTTCTTC
CDR3 protein: CASSPQDKNEQFF

D gene: -
J gene: TRBJ1-1
clone size: -
V gene: TRBV6-5
CDR3 DNA: TGTGCCAGCCTGACAGGGAACACTGAAGCTTTCTTT
CDR3 protein: CASLTGNTEAFF

D gene: -
J gene: TRBJ2-5
clone size: -
V gene: TRBV10-3
CDR3 DNA: TGTGCCATCAGTATGGGACCCCGCCAAGAGACCCAGTACTTC
CDR3 protein: CAISMGPRQETQYF

D gene: -
J gene: TRBJ2-5
clone size: -
V gene: TRBV29-1
CDR3 DNA: TGCAGCGCCCTGGGACTCCAACAAGAGACCCAGTACTTC
CDR3 protein: CSALGLQQETQYF

D gene: TRBD2
J gene: TRBJ2-3
clone size: -
V gene: TRBV5-1
CDR3 DNA: TGCGCCAGCAGCTTGGAGGCAGCGGGAGTAGATACGCAGTATTTT
CDR3 protein: CASSLEAAGVDTQYF

D gene: -
J gene: TRBJ1-1
clone size: -
V gene: TRBV29-1
CDR3 DNA: TGCAGCGTTGTAGTGAGCTTGAACACTGAAGCTTTCTTT
CDR3 protein: CSVVVSLNTEAFF

D gene: -
J gene: TRBJ1-1
clone size: -
V gene: TRBV5-4
CDR3 DNA: TGTGCCAGCAGCTTGGCGAATCGGGGCGGGTACACTGAAGCTTTCTTT
CDR3 protein: CASSLANRGGYTEAFF

D gene: TRBD1
J gene: TRBJ1-2
clone size: -
V gene: TRBV10-1
CDR3 DNA: TGCGCCACCTCGGACAGGCTTCATGGCTACACCTTC
CDR3 protein: CATSDRLHGYTF

D gene: -
J gene: TRBJ2-3
clone size: once
V gene: TRBV7-2
CDR3 DNA: TGTGCCAGCAGCTTGATGGGTCCAGATACGCAGTATTTT
CDR3 protein: CASSLMGPDTQYF

D gene: TRBD1
J gene: TRBJ1-5
clone size: -
V gene: TRBV28
CDR3 DNA: TGTGCCAGCAGTTTGCGGACAGGGGTGAATCAGCCCCAGCATTTT
CDR3 protein: CASSLRTGVNQPQHF

D gene: TRBD2
J gene: TRBJ2-7
clone size: -
V gene: TRBV6-1
CDR3 DNA: TGTGCCAGCAGCGGGACTAGCAGGTCCTACGAGCAGTACTTC
CDR3 protein: CASSGTSRSYEQYF

D gene: TRBD1
J gene: TRBJ2-7
clone size: -
V gene: TRBV4-1
CDR3 DNA: TGCGCCAGCAGCCAAGATTGGCAGGGGGCCCCCTACGAGCAGTACTTC
CDR3 protein: CASSQDWQGAPYEQYF

D gene: TRBD2
J gene: TRBJ2-2
clone size: once
V gene: TRBV30
CDR3 DNA: TGTGCCTGGAGTGCCCCTAAACCGGGACTAGCGGGAGGGGACACCGGGGAGCTGTTTTTT
CDR3 protein: CAWSAPKPGLAGGDTGELFF

D gene: -
J gene: TRBJ1-1
clone size: -
V gene: TRBV30
CDR3 DNA: TGTGCCTGGAGTCATGGTAACACTGAAGCTTTCTTT
CDR3 protein: CAWSHGNTEAFF

D gene: TRBD2
J gene: TRBJ2-5
clone size: -
V gene: TRBV19
CDR3 DNA: TGTGCCAGTAGTATTAGTTTGGCGGGGGGGCTCCAGTACTTC
CDR3 protein: CASSISLAGGLQYF

D gene: -
J gene: TRBJ1-2
clone size: -
V gene: TRBV19
CDR3 DNA: TGTGCCAGTAGTATGAGACCTAACTATGGCTACACCTTC
CDR3 protein: CASSMRPNYGYTF

D gene: -
J gene: TRBJ2-2
clone size: -
V gene: TRBV7-3
CDR3 DNA: TGTGCCAGCAGCTTTGACTTCAACACCGGGGAGCTGTTTTTT
CDR3 protein: CASSFDFNTGELFF

D gene: -
J gene: TRBJ2-7
clone size: once
V gene: TRBV2
CDR3 DNA: TGTGCCAGCAGTGAACTCGGGTCGGGAGCTTACTACGAGCAGTACTTC
CDR3 protein: CASSELGSGAYYEQYF

D gene: -
J gene: TRBJ1-3
clone size: -
V gene: TRBV19
CDR3 DNA: TGTGCCAGTAGTCATCGGATGAACTCTGGAAACACCATATATTTT
CDR3 protein: CASSHRMNSGNTIYF

D gene: -
J gene: TRBJ2-1
clone size: once
V gene: TRBV5-1
CDR3 DNA: TGCGCCAGCAGCCTAGGGGCCCCTCCCTTCTACAATGAGCAGTTCTTC
CDR3 protein: CASSLGAPPFYNEQFF

D gene: TRBD1
J gene: TRBJ1-2
clone size: -
V gene: TRBV9
CDR3 DNA: TGTGCCAGCGCAACAGGGGGCTATGGCTACACCTTC
CDR3 protein: CASATGGYGYTF

D gene: TRBD2
J gene: TRBJ2-7
clone size: -
V gene: TRBV5-1
CDR3 DNA: TGCGCCAGCAGATTGGGTAATAGCGGGAGCTGGTACGAGCAGTACTTC
CDR3 protein: CASRLGNSGSWYEQYF

D gene: -
J gene: TRBJ1-2
clone size: few
V gene: TRBV28
CDR3 DNA: TGTGCCACCATCAGCGGTCAGGGCTACACCTTC
CDR3 protein: CATISGQGYTF

D gene: TRBD1
J gene: TRBJ2-2
clone size: -
V gene: TRBV4-2
CDR3 DNA: TGTGCCAGCAGCGAAAGGGGGCCGAACACCGGGGAGCTGTTTTTT
CDR3 protein: CASSERGPNTGELFF

D gene: -
J gene: TRBJ1-3
clone size: -
V gene: TRBV7-9
CDR3 DNA: TGTGCCAGCAGCACACTAGAATACCACTCTGGAAACACCATATATTTT
CDR3 protein: CASSTLEYHSGNTIYF

D gene: -
J gene: TRBJ1-2
clone size: -
V gene: TRBV5-4
CDR3 DNA: TGTGCCAGCAGAAAAGGGGGGGAAGGGGATGGCTACACCTTC
CDR3 protein: CASRKGGEGDGYTF

D gene: -
J gene: TRBJ1-3
clone size: -
V gene: TRBV6-1
CDR3 DNA: TGTGCCAGTGGGGCCCCCCCAGCTGGAAACACCATATATTTT
CDR3 protein: CASGAPPAGNTIYF

D gene: TRBD1
J gene: TRBJ1-6
clone size: -
V gene: TRBV5-6
CDR3 DNA: TGTGCCAGCAGTTGGACAGGGAGACCCTATAATTCACCCCTCCACTTT
CDR3 protein: CASSWTGRPYNSPLHF

D gene: -
J gene: TRBJ1-5
clone size: -
V gene: TRBV2
CDR3 DNA: TGTGCCAGCAGAAGGTGGCAGACACATCAGCCCCAGCATTTT
CDR3 protein: CASRRWQTHQPQHF

D gene: -
J gene: TRBJ1-2
clone size: -
V gene: TRBV29-1
CDR3 DNA: TGCAGCGTTGGGTCGCCCCCAAGGGGGGACTATGGCTACACCTTC
CDR3 protein: CSVGSPPRGDYGYTF

D gene: -
J gene: TRBJ2-7
clone size: -
V gene: TRBV19
CDR3 DNA: TGTGCCAGTAGTATAGAGGGACGGGAGAAGTCCTACGAGCAGTACTTC
CDR3 protein: CASSIEGREKSYEQYF

D gene: -
J gene: TRBJ1-5
clone size: -
V gene: TRBV7-8
CDR3 DNA: TGTGCCAGCAGCACTTTTAGAGGGGCGAGCAATCAGCCCCAGCATTTT
CDR3 protein: CASSTFRGASNQPQHF

D gene: -
J gene: TRBJ2-2
clone size: -
V gene: TRBV7-8
CDR3 DNA: TGTGCCAGCAGCCCCGACCGGGTCCCGAGGACCGGGGAGCTGTTTTTT
CDR3 protein: CASSPDRVPRTGELFF

D gene: TRBD2
J gene: TRBJ2-1
clone size: -
V gene: TRBV4-1
CDR3 DNA: TGCGCCAGCAGCCAGGAACGACTAGCATGGTACAATGAGCAGTTCTTC
CDR3 protein: CASSQERLAWYNEQFF

D gene: -
J gene: TRBJ2-1
clone size: -
V gene: TRBV6-1
CDR3 DNA: TGTGCCAGCAGTGAAGGCTGGTCCGGGGGTGAGCAGTTCTTC
CDR3 protein: CASSEGWSGGEQFF

D gene: TRBD1
J gene: TRBJ1-1
clone size: -
V gene: TRBV27
CDR3 DNA: TGTGCCAGCAGTTTAGCCCTATCGACAGGGCCCACTGAAGCTTTCTTT
CDR3 protein: CASSLALSTGPTEAFF

D gene: -
J gene: TRBJ1-1
clone size: -
V gene: TRBV5-1
CDR3 DNA: TGCGCCAGCAGCTACGCACAGGGAATCGGTGAAGCTTTCTTT
CDR3 protein: CASSYAQGIGEAFF

D gene: TRBD1
J gene: TRBJ2-7
clone size: once
V gene: TRBV5-6
CDR3 DNA: TGTGCCAGCAGCTGGGACAGGGGAACTTACGAGCAGTACTTC
CDR3 protein: CASSWDRGTYEQYF

D gene: TRBD1
J gene: TRBJ1-1
clone size: -
V gene: TRBV4-1
CDR3 DNA: TGCGCCAGCAGCCCCAGGACAGGGGAGACTGAAGCTTTCTTT
CDR3 protein: CASSPRTGETEAFF

D gene: -
J gene: TRBJ1-4
clone size: -
V gene: TRBV28
CDR3 DNA: TGTGCCAGCAGTTCCGACCGATGGATCGTGGAAAAACTGTTTTTT
CDR3 protein: CASSSDRWIVEKLFF